This TCR beta chain was documented in a study of cytomegalovirus exposure and HLA in healthy donors. Study background: The 120 validation repertoires, a later analysis reported, used the same platform as the 650 to 800 repertoires from the first cohort. Study results and caveats: That first-cohort TCR clusters tended to co-occur in the 95 to 150 validation repertoires was found in a later analysis. Most TCR sequences were seen very rarely across donors, but some public TCRs occurred in many.

V lost 3 bases to trimming and J lost 6 bases, with 5 bases between them. Germline V lookup: CDR1 SGHAT, CDR2 FQNNGV. The CDR3 has 11 amino acids. Generated by immunoSEQ multiplex PCR, the TCRdb table keeps only in-frame clones and is missing some. The data contain 100,000 to 150,000 clones, 80% to 90% of them singletons. This clone showed up many times. The antigen remains undetermined. This chain uses TRBV11-2 with TRBJ1-2, with no clear D. The source of this sequence is a woman under 30 in good health and CMV-seronegative. Sequenced sample: PBMCs. The CDR3 nucleotides are TGTGCCAGCAGCTTCAGGAATGGCTACACCTTC. Translation gives CASSFRNGYTF.